This passage covers 15 T cell receptor beta chains from one sample sequenced in a study of cytomegalovirus exposure and HLA in healthy donors. Sequencing was performed with immunoSEQ multiplex PCR; in TCRdb, only in-frame clones are kept and a portion is missing. The sample contains about 55,000 clones, more than 80% of which appear only once. The source material was PBMCs. Every receptor here comes from a man aged 18-30 years in good health and CMV-seronegative.

The chain uses TRBV4-1 and TRBJ1-1, with a possible D match to TRBD1 (6 bases). V lost 6 bases, J lost 8 bases, and 19 bases lay in between. Per the germline V gene, CDR1 is MGHRA and CDR2 is YSYEKL. The CDR3 has 14 amino acids. As DNA, the CDR3 is TGCGCCAGCAGACCGGACCAGGGGTTCGGCGAAGCTTTCTTT. This encodes CASRPDQGFGEAFF.

The genes are TRBV18 and TRBJ1-2, with a possible D match to TRBD1 (5 bases). V was shortened by 1 base and J by 8 bases, with 11 bases between the two germline ends. In germline, CDR1 is KGHSH, CDR2 LQKENI. This CDR3 contains 13 residues. The DNA of the CDR3 is TGTGCCAGCTCACCACGTGGAGGGGAGGGCTACACCTTC. Its protein is CASSPRGGEGYTF.

This clone was recorded only once. The chain employs TRBV6-5 and TRBJ1-5; D is uncertain. With 7 bases removed from V and 3 bases from J, the gap between germline ends came to 10 bases. Germline lookup yields CDR1 MNHEY and CDR2 SVGAGI. The CDR3 has 13 residues. DNA of the CDR3: TGTGCCAGCACCAACGGGGTCAATCAGCCCCAGCATTTT. Residues: CASTNGVNQPQHF.

The genes are TRBV10-3 and TRBJ1-2; D is unresolved. CDR3 size: 12 residues. CDR1 and CDR2 (germline): ENHRY, SYGVKD. V was cut by 7 bases and J by 8 bases, with 14 bases left in between. The CDR3 sequence is CAITSAGYGYTF. CDR3 in DNA: TGTGCCATCACCTCGGCCGGGTACGGCTACACCTTC.

The chain couples TRBV5-1 to TRBJ2-1; 10 nucleotides align to TRBD2. V gave up 5 bases and J gave up 4 bases; unmatched junction bases: 6. The CDR3 contains 15 residues. Germline V gene data show CDR1 as SGHRS and CDR2 as YFSETQ. CDR3 sequence (DNA): TGCGCCAGCAGAAGGACTAGCGGCAGTTACAATGAGCAGTTCTTC. Its protein is CASRRTSGSYNEQFF. Full variable domain (outside the CDR3, taken from reference TRBV5-1 and TRBJ2-1): KAGVTQTPRYLIKTRGQQVTLSCSPISGHRSVSWYQQTPGQGLQFLFEYFSETQRNKGNFPGRFSGRQFSNSRSEMNVSTLELGDSALYLCASRRTSGSYNEQFFGPGTRLTVL.

The chain carries TRBV19 and TRBJ2-2; D not certain. The V end lost 10 bases, the J end lost 1 base, and 13 bases lay between the germline ends. There are 14 residues in the CDR3. Germline loops: CDR1 LNHDA, CDR2 SQIVND (reference sequence). For the CDR3, the DNA is TGTGCCACCTCGGATAGCAGGAACACCGGGGAGCTGTTTTTT. Translated, it gives CATSDSRNTGELFF.

The genes are TRBV10-3 and TRBJ2-1; the match to TRBD1 covers 8 bases. Germline V gene data show CDR1 as ENHRY and CDR2 as SYGVKD. V was clipped by 6 bases and J by 0 bases; unmatched bases: 4. The CDR3 totals 15 residues. The CDR3 bases are TGTGCCATCAGAACAGGGACAGGCTCCTACAATGAGCAGTTCTTC. The encoded protein is CAIRTGTGSYNEQFF.

The gene calls are TRBV5-1 and TRBJ2-3; 12 bases match TRBD1. The J segment lost 5 bases and the V segment lost 4 bases, leaving 5 bases of the junction unmatched. The CDR3 is made up of 15 amino acids. CDR1 and CDR2 from the germline V gene are SGHRS and YFSETQ. CDR3: CASSPGQGAVDTQYF. The CDR3 DNA follows: TGCGCCAGCAGCCCGGGACAGGGGGCTGTAGATACGCAGTATTTT.

The chain recombines TRBV6-1 with TRBJ2-2; the D gene is possibly TRBD1 (5 bases). Trimming left V 4 bases short and J 9 bases short, with 21 bases between. This CDR3 has 16 amino acids. CDR1 MNHNS and CDR2 SASEGT come from the germline V gene. CDR3 protein: CASSARGDPNRRELFF. The CDR3 DNA is TGTGCCAGCAGTGCAAGGGGCGATCCTAACCGCAGGGAGCTGTTTTTT.

The J gene is TRBJ2-7, the V gene TRBV6-1; D possibly corresponds to TRBD1 (6 bases). This CDR3 has 12 amino acids. CDR1 and CDR2 from the germline V gene are MNHNS and SASEGT. V lost 6 bases and J lost 4, with 10 bases in between. In DNA form, the CDR3 reads TGTGCCAGCAGCTTACAGGGTTACGAGCAGTACTTC. This translates into CASSLQGYEQYF.

V usage is TRBV9 and J usage is TRBJ2-7; D is possibly TRBD1 (7 bases). V lost 6 bases and J lost 2, with 15 bases in between. CDR1 SGDLS and CDR2 YYNGEE come from the germline V gene. CDR3 size: 14 residues. The CDR3 loop reads CASNRGGGPYEQYF. CDR3 DNA: TGTGCCAGCAACCGAGGAGGGGGCCCCTACGAGCAGTACTTC.

The rearrangement uses TRBV6-1 and TRBJ1-4; D ambiguous. Germline CDR1 reads MNHNS; CDR2 reads SASEGT. CDR3 length equals 15 residues. Trimming left V 6 bases short and J 5 bases short, with 16 bases between. CDR3: CASRVTGRENEKLFF. The CDR3 DNA reads TGTGCCAGCAGAGTTACGGGCCGGGAGAATGAAAAACTGTTTTTT.

The rearrangement joins TRBV2 to TRBJ2-1; 12 bases are a match to TRBD2. V was clipped by 10 bases and J by 9 bases; unmatched bases: 10. In germline, CDR1 is SNHLY, CDR2 FYNNEI. The CDR3 totals 14 residues. The CDR3 bases are TGTGCCATTCCACTAGCGGGAGGTTTCGGTGAGCAGTTCTTC. This codes for CAIPLAGGFGEQFF.

This clone was found once. The CDR3 DNA follows: TGTGCCAGCAGTGAGATGCCAGGCCTCTCTGGAAACACCATATATTTT. Amino acids: CASSEMPGLSGNTIYF. J is TRBJ1-3 and V is TRBV2; D not resolved. This CDR3 spans 16 amino acids. Germline CDR1 is SNHLY and CDR2 is FYNNEI. V lost 3 bases to trimming and J lost 0 bases, with 12 bases between them.

This chain links TRBV5-4 with TRBJ2-1, with TRBD2 identical over 10 bases. The CDR3 spans 15 residues. Per the germline V gene, CDR1 is SGHNT and CDR2 is YYREEE (reference sequence). V shed 1 base and J 9 bases; nucleotides not matched to a gene: 7. The CDR3 here is CASSLRASGSGEQFF. The CDR3 coding sequence is TGTGCCAGCAGCTTGAGGGCTAGCGGGAGCGGTGAGCAGTTCTTC.